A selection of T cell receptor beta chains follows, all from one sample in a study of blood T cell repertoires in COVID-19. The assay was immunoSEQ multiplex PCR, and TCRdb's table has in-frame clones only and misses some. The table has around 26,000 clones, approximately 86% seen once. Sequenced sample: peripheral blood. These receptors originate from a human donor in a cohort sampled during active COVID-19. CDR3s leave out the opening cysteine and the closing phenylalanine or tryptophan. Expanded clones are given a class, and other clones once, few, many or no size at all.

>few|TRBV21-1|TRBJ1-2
ASSKKEVYGYT
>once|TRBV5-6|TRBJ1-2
ASSLGRGRDYGYT
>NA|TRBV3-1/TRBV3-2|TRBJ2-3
ASSHNTRNTQY
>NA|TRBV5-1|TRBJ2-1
ASSLLSGGGVNEQF
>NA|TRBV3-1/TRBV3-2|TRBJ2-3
ASRTNTQY
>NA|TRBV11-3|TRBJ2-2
ASSLRTGKDTGELF
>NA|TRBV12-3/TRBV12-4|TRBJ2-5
ASSFGGPETQY
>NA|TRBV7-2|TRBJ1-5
ASSLQDLSNQPQH
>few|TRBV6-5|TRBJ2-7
ASSGRESYEQY
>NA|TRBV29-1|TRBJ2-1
SVHWDRGESYNEQF
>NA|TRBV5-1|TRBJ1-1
ASSFYPDTNTEAF